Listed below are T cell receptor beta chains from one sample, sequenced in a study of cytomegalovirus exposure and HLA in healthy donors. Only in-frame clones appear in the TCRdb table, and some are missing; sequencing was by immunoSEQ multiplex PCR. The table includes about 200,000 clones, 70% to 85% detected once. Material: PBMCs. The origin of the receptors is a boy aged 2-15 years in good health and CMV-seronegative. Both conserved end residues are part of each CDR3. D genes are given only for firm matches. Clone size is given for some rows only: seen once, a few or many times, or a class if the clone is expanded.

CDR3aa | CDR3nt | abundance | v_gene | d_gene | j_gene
CASSPGGLYEQYF | TGTGCCAGCTCACCAGGAGGCCTATACGAGCAGTACTTC | NA | TRBV18 | NA | TRBJ2-7
CASSQSRQGSIETQYF | TGCGCCAGCAGTCAATCACGACAGGGGAGTATAGAGACCCAGTACTTC | NA | TRBV23-1 | TRBD1 | TRBJ2-5
CASSQTPQGTDTQYF | TGCGCCAGCAGCCAAACCCCACAGGGGACAGATACGCAGTATTTT | NA | TRBV4-3 | TRBD1 | TRBJ2-3
CASSLVAGGGNGELFF | TGTGCCAGCAGCTTAGTGGCGGGGGGGGGTAACGGGGAGCTGTTTTTT | once | TRBV7-8 | TRBD2 | TRBJ2-2
CASRGSPRGTQYF | TGTGCCAGCAGAGGATCCCCTAGGGGGACCCAGTACTTC | NA | TRBV2 | NA | TRBJ2-5
CASSLAGGRYSGANVLTF | TGTGCCAGCAGCTTAGCTGGGGGCCGCTACTCTGGGGCCAACGTCCTGACTTTC | once | TRBV11-1 | NA | TRBJ2-6
CASSPGDSSTYGYTF | TGCGCCAGCAGCCCCGGGGACAGTTCAACCTATGGCTACACCTTC | NA | TRBV5-1 | TRBD1 | TRBJ1-2
CASSEQVNQPQHF | TGTGCCAGCAGTGAACAGGTCAATCAGCCCCAGCATTTT | NA | TRBV6-4 | NA | TRBJ1-5
CAWSVQGDQPQHF | TGTGCCTGGAGTGTCCAGGGGGATCAGCCCCAGCATTTT | NA | TRBV30 | TRBD1 | TRBJ1-5
CASSGQGPNTEAFF | TGCGCCAGCAGCGGACAGGGCCCGAACACTGAAGCTTTCTTT | NA | TRBV5-1 | TRBD1 | TRBJ1-1
CASSESTSGGAVQYF | TGTGCCAGCAGCGAGAGTACTAGCGGGGGGGCCGTCCAGTACTTC | NA | TRBV9 | TRBD2 | TRBJ2-5
CASSLSRGGSRETQYF | TGTGCCAGCAGCTTAAGCAGGGGTGGGTCTCGGGAGACCCAGTACTTC | NA | TRBV7-8 | NA | TRBJ2-5
CASSQALVAGANTEAFF | TGTGCCAGCAGCCAAGCCCTCGTGGCAGGGGCGAACACTGAAGCTTTCTTT | NA | TRBV4-2 | NA | TRBJ1-1
CASSLAGGTYEQYF | TGTGCCAGCTCCCTAGCGGGGGGTACCTACGAGCAGTACTTC | NA | TRBV7-9 | TRBD2 | TRBJ2-7
CAKDLKETQYF | TGTGCCAAGGACTTAAAAGAGACCCAGTACTTC | NA | TRBV2 | NA | TRBJ2-5
CASSPRTSGGTDTQYF | TGTGCCAGCTCACCTAGGACTAGCGGGGGCACAGATACGCAGTATTTT | NA | TRBV18 | TRBD2 | TRBJ2-3
CAWSRTGTDSPLHF | TGTGCCTGGAGCCGGACAGGGACAGATTCACCCCTCCACTTT | NA | TRBV30 | TRBD1 | TRBJ1-6
CASSLRRGAPTGELFF | TGTGCCAGCAGCTTGCGTCGGGGGGCCCCCACCGGGGAGCTGTTTTTT | NA | TRBV7-2 | NA | TRBJ2-2
CASSVLGGRDGYTF | TGTGCCAGCAGCGTATTGGGGGGGCGAGATGGCTACACCTTC | NA | TRBV9 | NA | TRBJ1-2
CASRLVPSGGHEQFF | TGTGCCAGCAGATTAGTGCCTAGCGGGGGCCATGAGCAGTTCTTC | NA | TRBV7-2 | TRBD2 | TRBJ2-1
CASSADLNQPQHF | TGTGCCAGCAGTGCAGATCTCAATCAGCCCCAGCATTTT | NA | TRBV6-1 | NA | TRBJ1-5
CASSYGTGETEAFF | TGTGCCAGCAGCTACGGGACAGGGGAAACTGAAGCTTTCTTT | NA | TRBV5-4 | TRBD1 | TRBJ1-1
CASSRKDRVGEAFF | TGCGCCAGCAGCCGGAAGGACAGGGTGGGTGAAGCTTTCTTT | NA | TRBV4-3 | TRBD1 | TRBJ1-1
CASSPQDRGQFGNTIYF | TGTGCCAGCAGCCCTCAGGACAGGGGGCAGTTTGGAAACACCATATATTTT | NA | TRBV7-6 | TRBD1 | TRBJ1-3
CASSEVQLDQPQHF | TGTGCCAGCAGTGAAGTACAGCTGGATCAGCCCCAGCATTTT | NA | TRBV2 | NA | TRBJ1-5
CATSTGGLVDEQYF | TGTGCCACCAGCACTGGGGGACTAGTGGACGAGCAGTACTTC | NA | TRBV15 | TRBD2 | TRBJ2-7
CASSPAGYSYEQYF | TGTGCCAGCTCACCGGCGGGATATTCCTACGAGCAGTACTTC | NA | TRBV18 | NA | TRBJ2-7
CASSPQGALHNEQFF | TGTGCCAGCTCACCGCAAGGGGCGCTACACAATGAGCAGTTCTTC | few | TRBV18 | NA | TRBJ2-1
CASSFGQGPYEQYF | TGCGCCAGCAGCTTTGGACAGGGGCCCTACGAGCAGTACTTC | NA | TRBV5-1 | TRBD1 | TRBJ2-7
CAISGTGTHEKLFF | TGTGCCATCAGTGGTACAGGGACGCATGAAAAACTGTTTTTT | few | TRBV10-3 | NA | TRBJ1-4
CASTPLGGKSTEAFF | TGTGCCAGCACTCCCTTGGGGGGTAAGAGCACTGAAGCTTTCTTT | NA | TRBV6-5 | NA | TRBJ1-1
CATELNETSGGHTQYF | TGTGCCACCGAGCTAAATGAAACTAGCGGGGGACACACCCAGTACTTC | NA | TRBV15 | TRBD2 | TRBJ2-5
CASSPGDRGSEQYF | TGTGCCAGCAGCCCGGGGGACAGGGGGAGCGAGCAGTACTTC | few | TRBV11-3 | TRBD1 | TRBJ2-7
CASSLGGDTEAFF | TGTGCCAGCAGCTTAGGCGGGGACACTGAAGCTTTCTTT | NA | TRBV7-9 | NA | TRBJ1-1
CASSRDSQETQYF | TGTGCCAGCAGTCGGGACAGTCAAGAGACCCAGTACTTC | NA | TRBV27 | TRBD1 | TRBJ2-5
CASSRLRDRGMYEQYF | TGTGCCAGCTCACGCCTCCGGGACAGGGGTATGTACGAGCAGTACTTC | NA | TRBV18 | TRBD1 | TRBJ2-7
CASSLGGGADTQYF | TGCGCCAGCAGCTTGGGGGGGGGCGCAGATACGCAGTATTTT | NA | TRBV5-1 | NA | TRBJ2-3
CASSQVQRRTMNTEAFF | TGCGCCAGCAGCCAAGTTCAACGGCGCACTATGAACACTGAAGCTTTCTTT | few | TRBV4-3 | NA | TRBJ1-1
CASSLVLSGTYGYTF | TGTGCCAGCAGCTTGGTGCTGTCAGGGACATATGGCTACACCTTC | NA | TRBV7-9 | NA | TRBJ1-2
CASSSARDSPLHF | TGTGCCAGCAGTTCTGCGCGGGATTCACCCCTCCACTTT | NA | TRBV5-4 | NA | TRBJ1-6
CASRSGQSYEQYF | TGTGCCAGCCGCTCGGGACAGTCCTACGAGCAGTACTTC | once | TRBV6-6 | TRBD1 | TRBJ2-7
CASSRDRDRYYEQYF | TGTGCCAGTAGTCGGGACCGGGACAGATACTACGAGCAGTACTTC | NA | TRBV19 | TRBD1 | TRBJ2-7
CASSQGTSGLEQYF | TGCGCCAGCAGCCAAGGGACTAGCGGACTCGAGCAGTACTTC | NA | TRBV5-1 | TRBD2 | TRBJ2-7
CSVQGWNTEAFF | TGCAGCGTTCAGGGTTGGAACACTGAAGCTTTCTTT | once | TRBV29-1 | NA | TRBJ1-1
CASSLDRASNSPLHF | TGTGCCAGCAGCCTCGACAGGGCTTCTAATTCACCCCTCCACTTT | NA | TRBV7-9 | TRBD1 | TRBJ1-6